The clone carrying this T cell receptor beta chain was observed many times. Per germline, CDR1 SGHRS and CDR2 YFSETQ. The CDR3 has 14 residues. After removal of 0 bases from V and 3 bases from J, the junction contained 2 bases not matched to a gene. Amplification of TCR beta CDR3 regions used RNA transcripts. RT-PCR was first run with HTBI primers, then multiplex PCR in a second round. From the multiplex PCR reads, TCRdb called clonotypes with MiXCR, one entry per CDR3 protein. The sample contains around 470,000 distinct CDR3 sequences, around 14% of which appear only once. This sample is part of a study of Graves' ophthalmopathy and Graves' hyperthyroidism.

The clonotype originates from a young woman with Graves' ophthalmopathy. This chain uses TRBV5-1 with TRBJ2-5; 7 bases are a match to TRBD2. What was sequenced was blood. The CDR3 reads CASSLARGEETQYF. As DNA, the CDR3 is TGCGCCAGCAGCTTGGCACGGGGGGAAGAGACCCAGTACTTC.